This T cell receptor (beta chain) was sequenced during a study of T cell changes during pregnancy in multiple sclerosis. The CDR3 extends over 16 amino acids. CDR1 is SGHAT and CDR2 is FQNNGV in the germline V gene. J was trimmed by 2 bases and V by 5 bases; bases with no gene match: 8. TCRdb's table, derived via immunoSEQ multiplex PCR, lists solely in-frame clones and lacks some. There are about 51,000 clones in the sample; around 93% occur only once, and under 2% lies in the top ten. The V and J genes are TRBV11-2 and TRBJ1-4, with 7 positions matching TRBD1. The specimen was peripheral blood, collected in the second trimester of pregnancy. The source is a female donor with multiple sclerosis, enrolled in a pregnancy study. The CDR3: CASSITDRATNEKLFF. In DNA form, the CDR3 reads TGTGCCAGCAGCATAACCGACAGGGCCACTAATGAAAAACTGTTTTTT.